This T cell receptor beta chain was profiled in a study of Ad26.COV2.S vaccination and SARS-CoV-2 variants. Study-level information: Donor was assigned to the Ad26.COV2.S arm of trial COV1001.

Treatment: about 20 received Ad26.COV2.S at low or high dose, single or two shots; about 5 received placebo; per-sample allocation not given. Day 63 after the first vaccine or placebo injection was the time point for sampling. A Boston donor was an adult aged 18-55 years. Germline assignment: CDR1 GTSNPN and CDR2 SVGIG (reference sequence). Trimming shortened V by 2 bases and J by 5 bases, and 12 bases separated the two germline ends. CDR3 length: 13 amino acids. Sequencing used immunoSEQ multiplex PCR; TCRdb keeps in-frame clones, though not all of them. This table has roughly 450,000 clones, approximately 92% appearing once.

The V gene is TRBV30, the J gene TRBJ1-1; D gene ambiguous. This receptor was taken from a person between 18 and 65 years old who received the Ad26.COV2.S COVID-19 vaccine or a placebo. This sample comprised peripheral blood, obtained in a trial of Ad26.COV2.S vaccine versus placebo. In DNA, the CDR3 is TGTGCCTGGAGTAGGAAAGGGAGAACTGAAGCTTTCTTT. Translation gives CAWSRKGRTEAFF. The full variable domain, in which reference TRBV30 and TRBJ1-1 provide the parts outside the CDR3, is SQTIHQWPATLVQPVGSPLSLECTVEGTSNPNLYWYRQAAGRGLQLLFYSVGIGQISSEVPQNLSASRPQDRQFILSSKKLLLSDSGFYLCAWSRKGRTEAFFGQGTRLTVV.